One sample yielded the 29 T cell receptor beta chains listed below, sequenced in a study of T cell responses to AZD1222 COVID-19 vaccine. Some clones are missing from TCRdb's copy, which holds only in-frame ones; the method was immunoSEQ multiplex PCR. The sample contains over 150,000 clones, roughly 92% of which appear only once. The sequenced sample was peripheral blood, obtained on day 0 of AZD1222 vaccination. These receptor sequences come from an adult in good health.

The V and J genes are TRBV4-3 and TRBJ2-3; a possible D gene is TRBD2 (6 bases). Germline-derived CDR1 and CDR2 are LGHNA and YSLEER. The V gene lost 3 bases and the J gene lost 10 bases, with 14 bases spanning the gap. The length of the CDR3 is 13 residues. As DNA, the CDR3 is TGCGCCAGCAGCCAGGAGGGGCTAGGAGCGCAGTATTTT. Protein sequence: CASSQEGLGAQYF.

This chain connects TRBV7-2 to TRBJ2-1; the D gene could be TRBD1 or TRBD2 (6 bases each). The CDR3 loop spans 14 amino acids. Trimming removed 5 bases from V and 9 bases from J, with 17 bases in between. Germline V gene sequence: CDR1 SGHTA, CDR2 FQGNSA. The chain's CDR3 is CASSPRGAHGEQFF. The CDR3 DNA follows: TGTGCCAGCAGCCCAAGGGGGGCTCATGGTGAGCAGTTCTTC.

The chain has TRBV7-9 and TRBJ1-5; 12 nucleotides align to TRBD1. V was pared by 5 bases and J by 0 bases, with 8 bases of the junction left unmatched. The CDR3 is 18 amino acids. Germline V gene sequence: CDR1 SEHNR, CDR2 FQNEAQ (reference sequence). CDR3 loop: CASSPGTGGAGSNQPQHF. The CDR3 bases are TGTGCCAGCAGCCCCGGGACAGGGGGCGCGGGTAGCAATCAGCCCCAGCATTTT.

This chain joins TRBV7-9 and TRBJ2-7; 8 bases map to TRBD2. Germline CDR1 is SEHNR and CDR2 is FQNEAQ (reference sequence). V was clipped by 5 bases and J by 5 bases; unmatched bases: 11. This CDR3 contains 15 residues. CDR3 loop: CASSPPGLVVNEQYF. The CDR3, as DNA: TGTGCCAGCAGCCCACCGGGACTAGTGGTAAACGAGCAGTACTTC.

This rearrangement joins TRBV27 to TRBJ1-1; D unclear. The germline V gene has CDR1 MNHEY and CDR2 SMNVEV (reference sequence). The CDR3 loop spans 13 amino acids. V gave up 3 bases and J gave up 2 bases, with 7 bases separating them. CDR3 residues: CASSFTSNTEAFF. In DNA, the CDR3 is TGTGCCAGCAGTTTCACGAGTAACACTGAAGCTTTCTTT.

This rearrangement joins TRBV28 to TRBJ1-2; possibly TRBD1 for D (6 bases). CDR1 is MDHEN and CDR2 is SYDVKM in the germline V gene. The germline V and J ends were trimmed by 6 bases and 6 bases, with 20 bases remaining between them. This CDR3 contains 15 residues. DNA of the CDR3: TGTGCCAGCAGACCTCAAGACAGGCCTTCCCATGGCTACACCTTC. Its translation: CASRPQDRPSHGYTF.

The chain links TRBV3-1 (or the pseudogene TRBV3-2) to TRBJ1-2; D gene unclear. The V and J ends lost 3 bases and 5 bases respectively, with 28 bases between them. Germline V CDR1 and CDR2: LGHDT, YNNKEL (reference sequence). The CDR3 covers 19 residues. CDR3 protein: CASSQTRHGVEGYPYGYTF. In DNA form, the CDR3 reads TGTGCCAGCAGCCAGACCCGCCACGGAGTGGAGGGTTACCCGTATGGCTACACCTTC.

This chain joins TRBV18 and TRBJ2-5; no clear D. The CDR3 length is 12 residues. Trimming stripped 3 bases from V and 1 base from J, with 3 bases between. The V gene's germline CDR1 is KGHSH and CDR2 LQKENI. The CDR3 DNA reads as TGTGCCAGCTCACCGATCCAAGAGACCCAGTACTTC. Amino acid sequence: CASSPIQETQYF.

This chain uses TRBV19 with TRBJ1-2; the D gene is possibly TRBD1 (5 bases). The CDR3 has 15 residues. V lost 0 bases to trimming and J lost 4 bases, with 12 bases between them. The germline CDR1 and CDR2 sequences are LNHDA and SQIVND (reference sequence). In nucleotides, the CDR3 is TGTGCCAGTAGTATAGAGGGCAGGGATGCCTATGGCTACACCTTC. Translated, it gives CASSIEGRDAYGYTF.

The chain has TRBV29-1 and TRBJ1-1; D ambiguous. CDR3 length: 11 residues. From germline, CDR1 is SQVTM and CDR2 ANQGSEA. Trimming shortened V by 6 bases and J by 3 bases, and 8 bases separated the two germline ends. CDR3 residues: CSVALDTEAFF. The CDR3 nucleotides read TGCAGCGTCGCCCTGGACACTGAAGCTTTCTTT. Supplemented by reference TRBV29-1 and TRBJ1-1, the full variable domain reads SAVISQKPSRDICQRGTSLTIQCQVDSQVTMMFWYRQQPGQSLTLIATANQGSEATYESGFVIDKFPISRPNLTFSTLTVSNMSPEDSSIYLCSVALDTEAFFGQGTRLTVV.

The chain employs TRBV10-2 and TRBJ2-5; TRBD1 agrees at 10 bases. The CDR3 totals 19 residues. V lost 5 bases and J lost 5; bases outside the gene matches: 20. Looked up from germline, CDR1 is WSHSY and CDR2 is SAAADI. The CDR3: CASSSFSSGTGVPRETQYF. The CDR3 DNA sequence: TGCGCCAGCAGTTCCTTTAGCTCCGGGACAGGGGTCCCCCGGGAGACCCAGTACTTC.

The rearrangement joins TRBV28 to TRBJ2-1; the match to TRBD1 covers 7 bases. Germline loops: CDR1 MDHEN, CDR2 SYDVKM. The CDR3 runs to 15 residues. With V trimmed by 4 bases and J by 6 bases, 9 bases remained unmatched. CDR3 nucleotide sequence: TGTGCCAGCAGTTCGGGACCCCAGGGGGTCAATGAGCAGTTCTTC. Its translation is CASSSGPQGVNEQFF.

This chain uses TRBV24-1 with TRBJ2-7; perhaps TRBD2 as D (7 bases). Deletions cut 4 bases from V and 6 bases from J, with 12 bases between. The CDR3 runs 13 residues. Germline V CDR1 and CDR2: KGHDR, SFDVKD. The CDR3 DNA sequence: TGTGCCACCAGTGACTCAGGGGAGGGCGAGCAGTACTTC. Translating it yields CATSDSGEGEQYF.

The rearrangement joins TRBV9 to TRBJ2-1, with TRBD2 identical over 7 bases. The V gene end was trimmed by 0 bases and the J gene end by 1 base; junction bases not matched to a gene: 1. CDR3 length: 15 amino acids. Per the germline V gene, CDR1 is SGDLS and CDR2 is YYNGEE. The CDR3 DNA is TGTGCCAGCAGCGTAGTGGGGGGGTCCTACAATGAGCAGTTCTTC. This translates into CASSVVGGSYNEQFF.

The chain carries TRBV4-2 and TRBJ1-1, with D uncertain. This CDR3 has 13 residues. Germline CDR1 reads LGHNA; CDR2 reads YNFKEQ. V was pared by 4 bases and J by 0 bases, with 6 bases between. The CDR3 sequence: CASSRIMNTEAFF. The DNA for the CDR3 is TGTGCCAGCAGCCGCATTATGAACACTGAAGCTTTCTTT.

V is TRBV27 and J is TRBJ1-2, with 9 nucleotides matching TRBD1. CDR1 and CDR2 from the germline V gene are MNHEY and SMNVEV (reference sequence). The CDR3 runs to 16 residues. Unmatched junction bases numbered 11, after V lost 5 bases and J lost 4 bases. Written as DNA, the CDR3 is TGTGCCAGCAGTACTACGTACAGGGGGCGGATCTATGGCTACACCTTC. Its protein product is CASSTTYRGRIYGYTF.

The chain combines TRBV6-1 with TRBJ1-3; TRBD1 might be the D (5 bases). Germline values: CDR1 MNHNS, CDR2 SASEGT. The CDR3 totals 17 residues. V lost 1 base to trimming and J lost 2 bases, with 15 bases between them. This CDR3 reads CASSEGLGTSAGNTIYF. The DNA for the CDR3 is TGTGCCAGCAGTGAAGGGTTGGGGACTAGCGCTGGAAACACCATATATTTT.

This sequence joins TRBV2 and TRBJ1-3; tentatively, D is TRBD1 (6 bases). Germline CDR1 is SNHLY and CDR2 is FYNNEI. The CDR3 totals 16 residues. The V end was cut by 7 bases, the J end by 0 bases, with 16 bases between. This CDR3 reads CASKINRARSGNTIYF. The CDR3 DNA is TGTGCCAGCAAAATCAACAGGGCTCGCTCTGGAAACACCATATATTTT.

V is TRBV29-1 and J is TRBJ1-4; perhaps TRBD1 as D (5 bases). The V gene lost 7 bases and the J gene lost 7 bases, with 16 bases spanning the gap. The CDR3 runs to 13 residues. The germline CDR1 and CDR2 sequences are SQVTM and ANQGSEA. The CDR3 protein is CSARAGTGEKLFF. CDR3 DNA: TGCAGCGCCCGCGCGGGGACCGGTGAAAAACTGTTTTTT.

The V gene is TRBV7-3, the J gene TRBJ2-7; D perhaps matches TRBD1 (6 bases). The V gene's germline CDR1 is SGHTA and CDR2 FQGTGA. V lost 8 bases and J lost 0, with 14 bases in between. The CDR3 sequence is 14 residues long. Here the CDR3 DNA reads TGTGCCAGCCCCAGGGGCCACCGCTCCTACGAGCAGTACGTC. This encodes CASPRGHRSYEQYV.

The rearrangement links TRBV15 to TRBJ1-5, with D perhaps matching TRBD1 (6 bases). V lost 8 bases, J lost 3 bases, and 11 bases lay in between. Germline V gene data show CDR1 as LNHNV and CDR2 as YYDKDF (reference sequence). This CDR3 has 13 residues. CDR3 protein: CATRQDLNQPQHF. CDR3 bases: TGTGCCACCCGACAGGACCTCAATCAGCCCCAGCATTTT. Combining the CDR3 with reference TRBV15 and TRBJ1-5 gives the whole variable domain DAMVIQNPRYQVTQFGKPVTLSCSQTLNHNVMYWYQQKSSQAPKLLFHYYDKDFNNEADTPDNFQSRRPNTSFCFLDIRSPGLGDTAMYLCATRQDLNQPQHFGDGTRLSIL.

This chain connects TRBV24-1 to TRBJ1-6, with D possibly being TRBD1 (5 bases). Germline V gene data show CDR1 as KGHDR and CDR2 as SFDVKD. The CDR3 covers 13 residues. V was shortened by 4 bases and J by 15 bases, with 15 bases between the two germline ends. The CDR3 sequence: CATSDKTARILHF. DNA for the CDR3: TGTGCCACCAGTGACAAGACAGCCCGAATCCTCCACTTT.

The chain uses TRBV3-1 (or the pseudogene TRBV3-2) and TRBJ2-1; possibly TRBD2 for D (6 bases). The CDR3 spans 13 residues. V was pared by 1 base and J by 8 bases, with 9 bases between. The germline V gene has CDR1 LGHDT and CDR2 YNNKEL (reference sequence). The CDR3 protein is CASSQVGGHEQFF. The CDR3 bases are TGTGCCAGCAGCCAAGTGGGGGGTCATGAGCAGTTCTTC.

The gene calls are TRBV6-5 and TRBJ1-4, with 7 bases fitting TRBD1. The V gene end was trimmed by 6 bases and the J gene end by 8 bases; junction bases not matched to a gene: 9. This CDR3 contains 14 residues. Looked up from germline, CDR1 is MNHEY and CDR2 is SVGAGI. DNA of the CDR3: TGTGCCAGCAGCCCGGGACAGATAAGAGAAAAACTGTTTTTT. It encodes CASSPGQIREKLFF.

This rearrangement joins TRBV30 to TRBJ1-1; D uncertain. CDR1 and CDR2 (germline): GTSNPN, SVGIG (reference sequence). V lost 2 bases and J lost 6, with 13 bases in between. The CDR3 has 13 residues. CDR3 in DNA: TGTGCCTGGAGTTATCAGAGGTGGGCTGAAGCTTTCTTT. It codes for CAWSYQRWAEAFF.

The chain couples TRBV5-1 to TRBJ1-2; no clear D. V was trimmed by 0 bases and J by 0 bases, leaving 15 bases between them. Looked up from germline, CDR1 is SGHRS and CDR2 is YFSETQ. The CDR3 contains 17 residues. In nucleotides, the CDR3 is TGCGCCAGCAGCTTGGACCCCGGGAGCAGAGCTAACTATGGCTACACCTTC. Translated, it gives CASSLDPGSRANYGYTF.

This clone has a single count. The CDR3 bases are TGCGCCAGCAGCCTAACCGGGACAGTTAATGAAAAACTGTTTTTT. It specifies CASSLTGTVNEKLFF. The rearrangement joins TRBV5-1 to TRBJ1-4, with 7 bases aligning to TRBD1. The trim removed 4 bases at V and 4 bases at J, leaving 7 bases unmatched. The CDR3 length is 15 residues. From germline, CDR1 is SGHRS and CDR2 YFSETQ. Combining the CDR3 with reference TRBV5-1 and TRBJ1-4 gives the whole variable domain KAGVTQTPRYLIKTRGQQVTLSCSPISGHRSVSWYQQTPGQGLQFLFEYFSETQRNKGNFPGRFSGRQFSNSRSEMNVSTLELGDSALYLCASSLTGTVNEKLFFGSGTQLSVL.

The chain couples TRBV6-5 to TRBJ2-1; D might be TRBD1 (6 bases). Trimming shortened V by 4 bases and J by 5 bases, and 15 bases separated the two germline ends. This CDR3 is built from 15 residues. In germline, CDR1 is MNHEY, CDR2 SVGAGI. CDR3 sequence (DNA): TGTGCCAGCAGTTCCGGACAGCCCGGCCACAATGAGCAGTTCTTC. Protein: CASSSGQPGHNEQFF.

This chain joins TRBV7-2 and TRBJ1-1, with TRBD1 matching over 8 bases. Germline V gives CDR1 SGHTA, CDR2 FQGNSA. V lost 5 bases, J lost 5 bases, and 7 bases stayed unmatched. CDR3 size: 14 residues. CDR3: CASSPGQGRTEAFF. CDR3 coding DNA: TGTGCCAGCAGCCCCGGACAGGGACGTACTGAAGCTTTCTTT.